The 8 T cell receptor beta chains below all came from one sample that was sequenced in a study of beta chain features in type 1 diabetes. Every bit of the isolated RNA underwent reverse transcription, so sequencing read expressed TCRB transcripts. Libraries were prepared by immunoSEQ multiplex PCR; TCRdb keeps only in-frame clonotypes and omits some of them. The sample yields approximately 250,000 clones, 13% to 15% seen once. Source material: naive CD4+ T cells from blood. The source is a woman aged 40 to 50 in good health.

The chain employs TRBV6-5 and TRBJ2-2; D remains ambiguous. Looked up from germline, CDR1 is MNHEY and CDR2 is SVGAGI. Trimming removed 3 bases from V and 2 bases from J, with 10 bases in between. The CDR3 consists of 15 residues. CDR3 loop: CASSYETSNTGELFF. In nucleotides, the CDR3 is TGTGCCAGCAGTTATGAGACATCTAACACCGGGGAGCTGTTTTTT.

The gene calls are TRBV11-2 and TRBJ2-5, with unresolved D. The CDR3 is made up of 13 amino acids. Germline CDR1 and CDR2: SGHAT and FQNNGV. V was shortened by 6 bases and J by 2 bases, with 10 bases between the two germline ends. In DNA form, the CDR3 reads TGTGCCAGCAGTCTGACACGACAAGAGACCCAGTACTTC. Encoded protein: CASSLTRQETQYF.

The J gene is TRBJ1-2, the V gene TRBV7-9, with D tentatively TRBD1 (6 bases). Germline V lookup: CDR1 SEHNR, CDR2 FQNEAQ (reference sequence). V was trimmed by 5 bases and J by 4 bases, leaving 20 bases between them. This CDR3 has 16 amino acids. CDR3 amino acids: CASSKRGRDTSYGYTF. In nucleotides, the CDR3 is TGTGCCAGCAGCAAAAGGGGTCGGGACACGTCCTATGGCTACACCTTC.

The CDR3 sequence is CASSEPGQASTDTQYF. CDR3 coding DNA: TGTGCCAGCAGTGAACCGGGACAAGCTAGCACAGATACGCAGTATTTT. The J gene is TRBJ2-3, the V gene TRBV6-1, with D possibly TRBD1 on 6 matching bases. The CDR3 is 16 amino acids. The germline V and J ends were trimmed by 2 bases and 0 bases, with 12 bases remaining between them. Germline CDR1 reads MNHNS; CDR2 reads SASEGT.

This clone turned up a few times. The chain employs TRBV5-1 and TRBJ2-7; D possibly corresponds to TRBD2 (5 bases). The CDR3 runs to 16 residues. From germline, CDR1 is SGHRS and CDR2 YFSETQ. Trimming took 5 bases from V and 2 from J, leaving 20 bases between them. As DNA, the CDR3 is TGCGCCAGCAGTCTGGCCGCGAGGGCGGAAACCTACGAGCAGTACTTC. This codes for CASSLAARAETYEQYF.

Only a few counts were recorded for this clone. The genes are TRBV10-3 and TRBJ2-1; D unresolved. Trimming removed 2 bases at V and 5 bases at J, with 7 bases between. CDR3 length: 13 residues. CDR1 is ENHRY, CDR2 SYGVKD, per germline. The CDR3 sequence is CAISEVSDNEQFF. For the CDR3, the DNA is TGTGCCATCAGTGAGGTGAGCGACAATGAGCAGTTCTTC.

This clone was picked up a small number of times. The V call is TRBV7-9, the J call TRBJ2-2; TRBD2 agrees at 11 bases. The CDR3 has 16 amino acids. V dropped 3 bases and J dropped 6; count of bases not matched to a gene: 6. Germline V gene lookup returns CDR1 SEHNR and CDR2 FQNEAQ (reference sequence). CDR3 nucleotide sequence: TGTGCCAGCAGCTTTCCCGGGACTAGCGGTTCCGGGGAGCTGTTTTTT. This sequence encodes CASSFPGTSGSGELFF. The whole variable domain, remainder taken from reference TRBV7-9 and TRBJ2-2, is DTGVSQNPRHKITKRGQNVTFRCDPISEHNRLYWYRQTLGQGPEFLTYFQNEAQLEKSRLLSDRFSAERPKGSFSTLEIQRTEQGDSAMYLCASSFPGTSGSGELFFGEGSRLTVL.

This clone was observed a few times. The rearrangement uses TRBV7-8 and TRBJ1-5; TRBD1 agrees at 7 bases. V lost 5 bases, J lost 4 bases, and 8 bases stayed unmatched. This CDR3 is 15 amino acids long. Germline CDR1 reads SGHVS; CDR2 reads FQNEAQ. In DNA, the CDR3 is TGTGCCAGCAGCCCTACGGGACAGCGGAATCAGCCCCAGCATTTT. Its translation is CASSPTGQRNQPQHF.